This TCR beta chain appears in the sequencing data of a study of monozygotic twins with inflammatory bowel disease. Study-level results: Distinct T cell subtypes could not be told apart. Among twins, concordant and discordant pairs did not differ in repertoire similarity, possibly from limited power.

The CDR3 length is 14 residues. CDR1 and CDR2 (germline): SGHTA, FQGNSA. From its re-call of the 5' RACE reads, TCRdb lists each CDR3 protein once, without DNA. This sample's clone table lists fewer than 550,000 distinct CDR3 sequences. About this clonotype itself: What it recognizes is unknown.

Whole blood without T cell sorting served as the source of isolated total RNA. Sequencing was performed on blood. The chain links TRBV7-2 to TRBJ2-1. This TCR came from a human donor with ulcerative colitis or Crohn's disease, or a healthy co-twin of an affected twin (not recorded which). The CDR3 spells CASRPLTHNNEQFF.